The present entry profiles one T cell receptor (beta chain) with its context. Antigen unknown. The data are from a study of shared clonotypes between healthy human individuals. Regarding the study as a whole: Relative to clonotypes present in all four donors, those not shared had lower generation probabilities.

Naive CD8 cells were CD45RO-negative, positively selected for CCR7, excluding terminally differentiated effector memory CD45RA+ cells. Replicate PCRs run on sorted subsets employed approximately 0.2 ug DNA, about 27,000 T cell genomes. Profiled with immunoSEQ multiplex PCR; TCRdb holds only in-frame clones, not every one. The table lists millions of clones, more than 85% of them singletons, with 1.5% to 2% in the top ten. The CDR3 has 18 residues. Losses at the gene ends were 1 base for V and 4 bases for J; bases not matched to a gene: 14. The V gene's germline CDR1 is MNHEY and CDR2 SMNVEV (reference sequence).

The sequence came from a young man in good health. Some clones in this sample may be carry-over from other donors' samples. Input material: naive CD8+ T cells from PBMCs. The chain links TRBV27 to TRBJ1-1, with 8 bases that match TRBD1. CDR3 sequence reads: CASSLLTRPGGGGTEAFF. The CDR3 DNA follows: TGTGCCAGCAGTTTATTAACTCGGCCAGGGGGCGGGGGCACTGAAGCTTTCTTT.